Listed here are 21 T cell receptor beta chains from one sample, sequenced in a study of blood T cell repertoires in COVID-19 (dated by TCRdb to between 2020 and 2021). The method behind the library was the immunoSEQ multiplex PCR assay. As stored in TCRdb, this immuneACCESS dataset retains in-frame rearrangements with V and J assigned. A fraction of the clones does not appear; measured against another copy, unresolved V genes explain less than half of the discrepancy, and the remainder lacks a known reason. In this sample the table shows around 170,000 clones, roughly nine tenths of which occur a single time. Over 7% of the sample goes to the ten largest clones. What was sequenced was PBMCs or T cells enriched from blood (not recorded which). The receptors were gathered from a woman aged 45-59 years who had recovered from COVID-19.

This clone was seen just once. The chain couples TRBV2 to TRBJ2-5, with a possible D match to TRBD2 (5 bases). Between the trimmed V and J ends, which lost 6 bases and 1 base, there was a span of 9 bases. Germline CDR1 SNHLY, CDR2 FYNNEI. This CDR3 has 13 residues. The CDR3 DNA is TGTGCCAGCAGGGTACTAGTCCAAGAGACCCAGTACTTC. Its translation: CASRVLVQETQYF.

The chain couples TRBV7-9 to TRBJ1-2; D is unresolved. Trimming cost V 4 bases and J 6 bases, with 15 bases left between them. CDR1 is SEHNR, CDR2 FQNEAQ, per germline (reference sequence). The CDR3 covers 14 residues. DNA of the CDR3: TGTGCCAGCAGCTCATTGGACGGGATCGATGGCTACACCTTC. Translated, it gives CASSSLDGIDGYTF.

J is TRBJ2-1 and V is TRBV7-9; 9 bases map to TRBD1. V lost 1 base to trimming and J lost 3 bases; unmatched junction nucleotides: 1. This CDR3 has 15 amino acids. CDR1 SEHNR and CDR2 FQNEAQ come from the germline V gene (reference sequence). The CDR3 nucleotides are TGTGCCAGCAGCTTAGAGACAGGGGGCTACAATGAGCAGTTCTTC. This gives the protein CASSLETGGYNEQFF.

The chain combines TRBV3-1 (or the pseudogene TRBV3-2) with TRBJ1-5, with D perhaps TRBD1 (6 bases). This CDR3 is built from 15 residues. The V end was cut by 6 bases, the J end by 0 bases, with 12 bases between. The germline V gene has CDR1 LGHDT and CDR2 YNNKEL (reference sequence). The CDR3 nucleotides read TGTGCCAGCAGGAGGACAGTTAATAGCAATCAGCCCCAGCATTTT. Its translation is CASRRTVNSNQPQHF.

Only one count was recorded for this clone. The CDR3 loop is CASSQDAGVSGWTYEQYF. For the CDR3, the DNA is TGCGCCAGCAGCCAAGATGCTGGGGTTAGCGGGTGGACCTACGAGCAGTACTTC. The chain recombines TRBV4-1 with TRBJ2-7, with 7 bases lining up with TRBD2. From germline, CDR1 is MGHRA and CDR2 YSYEKL. The CDR3 is made up of 18 amino acids. The ends lost 0 bases at V and 2 bases at J; junction bases unmatched: 13.

The chain couples TRBV7-9 to TRBJ1-1; tentative D call: TRBD1 (6 bases). Germline loops: CDR1 SEHNR, CDR2 FQNEAQ (reference sequence). The CDR3 runs to 14 residues. Trimming took 5 bases from V and 4 from J, leaving 14 bases between them. The CDR3 loop reads CASSKSGAGTEAFF. The CDR3 DNA sequence: TGTGCCAGCAGCAAATCAGGGGCGGGCACTGAAGCTTTCTTT.

This chain joins TRBV21-1 and TRBJ2-7; whether TRBD1, the table's D call, matches the DNA was not checked. TRBV21-1 is shown as a pseudogene. This CDR3 has 14 amino acids. CDR3 in amino acids: CASNLGQGAYEQYF. Here the CDR3 DNA reads TGTGCCAGCAACCTGGGACAGGGGGCTTACGAGCAGTACTTC.

V usage is TRBV28 and J usage is TRBJ2-2, with 10 bases lining up with TRBD2. The CDR3 consists of 16 residues. Germline loops: CDR1 MDHEN, CDR2 SYDVKM. V trimming: 2 bases; J trimming: 6 bases; junction bases outside the gene matches: 6. DNA for the CDR3: TGTGCCAGCAGTTTAAATCCTAGCGGGAGTTCCGGGGAGCTGTTTTTT. Translating it yields CASSLNPSGSSGELFF.

In DNA form, the CDR3 reads TGTGCCAGCAGTCCGACTAGCGGGAGGCGGATTACGCAGTATTTT. It yields the protein CASSPTSGRRITQYF. The chain joins TRBV6-2 or TRBV6-3 to TRBJ2-3, with 13 bases identical to TRBD2. The CDR3 consists of 15 residues. The V segment lost 5 bases and the J segment 8 bases; nucleotides outside the gene matches: 7. Germline V CDR1 and CDR2: MNHEY, SVGEGT.

The gene calls are TRBV10-3 and TRBJ2-1, with D possibly matching TRBD2 (6 bases). Germline V CDR1 and CDR2: ENHRY, SYGVKD. The V end lost 5 bases, the J end lost 1 base, and 21 bases lay between the germline ends. The CDR3 totals 18 residues. The CDR3 is CAISSPGRRGVSYNEQFF. Written as DNA, the CDR3 is TGTGCCATCAGTTCGCCGGGACGGAGGGGAGTTTCCTACAATGAGCAGTTCTTC.

The rearrangement joins TRBV5-4 to TRBJ2-1; 15 bases are shared with TRBD2. The length of the CDR3 is 20 residues. Germline values: CDR1 SGHNT, CDR2 YYREEE (reference sequence). The ends lost 1 base at V and 3 bases at J; junction bases unmatched: 11. The CDR3, as DNA: TGTGCCAGCAGCTTGATTCCGGTCGGGACTAGCGGGGGGCTCTACAATGAGCAGTTCTTC. Encoded protein: CASSLIPVGTSGGLYNEQFF.

The chain is built from TRBV21-1 and TRBJ2-1; TRBD2, as called in the table, went unchecked against the DNA. TRBV21-1 is shown as a pseudogene. This CDR3 comprises 17 residues. The DNA for the CDR3 is TGTGCCAGCAGCAAAGCATTTATCGCGGGAGGGCTCAATGAGCAGTTCTTC. Amino acids: CASSKAFIAGGLNEQFF.

The chain uses TRBV6-2 or TRBV6-3 and TRBJ1-1; D is unresolved. This CDR3 comprises 12 residues. V lost 0 bases, J lost 6 bases, and 5 bases lay in between. Germline V gene data show CDR1 as MNHEY and CDR2 as SVGEGT. Here the CDR3 DNA reads TGTGCCAGCAGTTACTCGGGCCCTGAAGCTTTCTTT. Amino acid sequence: CASSYSGPEAFF.

The CDR3 protein is CSVTSGTDTQYF. The CDR3 bases are TGCAGCGTTACCAGCGGCACAGATACGCAGTATTTT. This chain joins TRBV29-1 and TRBJ2-3; D gene ambiguous. The germline CDR1 and CDR2 sequences are SQVTM and ANQGSEA. The CDR3 is 12 residues long. Trimming took 5 bases from V and 1 from J, leaving 7 bases between them.

The rearrangement links TRBV19 to TRBJ2-7; 10 bases map to TRBD2. Trimming took 4 bases from V and 4 from J; bases not matched to a gene: 10. This CDR3 is 16 amino acids long. The germline CDR1 and CDR2 sequences are LNHDA and SQIVND (reference sequence). The CDR3 DNA follows: TGTGCCAGTAGTAGGTCTGGACTAGCGGAAGGGTACGAGCAGTACTTC. It specifies CASSRSGLAEGYEQYF.

The sample holds a few counts of this clone. The rearrangement joins TRBV24-1 to TRBJ2-2; TRBD1 might be the D (7 bases). V was cut by 4 bases and J by 6 bases, with 20 bases left in between. The germline gives CDR1 KGHDR, CDR2 SFDVKD. The CDR3 is 17 amino acids. The CDR3 DNA follows: TGTGCCACCAGTGACGCCATCGGAGGGGGCGACTCCGGGGAGCTGTTTTTT. Translation: CATSDAIGGGDSGELFF.

This clone occurred once. The chain employs TRBV19 and TRBJ1-2; 9 nucleotides match TRBD1. CDR3 size: 13 residues. Germline CDR1 is LNHDA and CDR2 is SQIVND (reference sequence). V gave up 9 bases and J gave up 5 bases; unmatched junction bases: 7. This CDR3 is CARTSTGGYGYTF. The CDR3, as DNA: TGTGCCAGGACTTCGACAGGGGGATATGGCTACACCTTC.

The chain recombines TRBV7-9 with TRBJ1-1, with no clear D. The CDR3 has 13 residues. The V gene's germline CDR1 is SEHNR and CDR2 FQNEAQ (reference sequence). Trimming removed 5 bases at V and 2 bases at J, with 9 bases between. CDR3 loop: CASSPRLNTEAFF. CDR3 in DNA: TGTGCCAGCAGCCCTAGACTAAACACTGAAGCTTTCTTT.

This sequence joins TRBV5-8 and TRBJ2-3, with D possibly matching TRBD2 (6 bases). The germline gives CDR1 SGHTS, CDR2 YDEGEE. This CDR3 region has 12 residues. Between the trimmed V and J ends, which lost 4 bases and 6 bases, there was a span of 9 bases. The CDR3 DNA is TGTGCCAGCAGCCGACTAGTGGATACGCAGTATTTT. It is translated as CASSRLVDTQYF.

The chain couples TRBV10-3 to TRBJ2-5; TRBD1 matches 11 bases. From germline, CDR1 is ENHRY and CDR2 SYGVKD. The CDR3 sequence is 14 residues long. V lost 6 bases, J lost 5 bases, and 5 bases stayed unmatched. This chain's CDR3 is CAIRGTGGLETQYF. The DNA of the CDR3 is TGTGCCATCAGGGGGACAGGGGGTTTGGAGACCCAGTACTTC.

The CDR3 loop reads CASSPRLAIGETQYF. The CDR3 DNA follows: TGTGCCAGCAGCCCCCGACTAGCCATTGGGGAGACCCAGTACTTC. The V call is TRBV11-2, the J call TRBJ2-5; 7 bases are a match to TRBD2. In germline, CDR1 is SGHAT, CDR2 FQNNGV. The CDR3 consists of 15 residues. Trimming removed 5 bases from V and 5 bases from J; junction bases left unmatched: 11.